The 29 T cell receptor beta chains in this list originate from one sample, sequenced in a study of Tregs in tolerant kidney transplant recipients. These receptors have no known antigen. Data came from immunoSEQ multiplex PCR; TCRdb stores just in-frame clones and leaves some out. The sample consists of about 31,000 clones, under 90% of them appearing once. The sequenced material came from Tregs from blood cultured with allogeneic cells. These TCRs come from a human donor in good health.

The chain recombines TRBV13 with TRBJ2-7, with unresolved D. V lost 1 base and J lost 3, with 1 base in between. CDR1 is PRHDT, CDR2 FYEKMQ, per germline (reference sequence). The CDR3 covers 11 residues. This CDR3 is CASSLVYEQYF. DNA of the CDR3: TGTGCCAGCAGCTTAGTCTACGAGCAGTACTTC. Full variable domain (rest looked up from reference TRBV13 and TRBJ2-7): AAGVIQSPRHLIKEKRETATLKCYPIPRHDTVYWYQQGPGQDPQFLISFYEKMQSDKGSIPDRFSAQQFSDYHSELNMSSLELGDSALYFCASSLVYEQYFGPGTRLTVT.

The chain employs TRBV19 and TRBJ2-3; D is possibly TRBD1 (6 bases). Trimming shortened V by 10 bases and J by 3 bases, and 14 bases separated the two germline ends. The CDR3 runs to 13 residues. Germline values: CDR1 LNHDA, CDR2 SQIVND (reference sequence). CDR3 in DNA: TGTGCCACTAGAAGAACAGGGACAGATACGCAGTATTTT. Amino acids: CATRRTGTDTQYF.

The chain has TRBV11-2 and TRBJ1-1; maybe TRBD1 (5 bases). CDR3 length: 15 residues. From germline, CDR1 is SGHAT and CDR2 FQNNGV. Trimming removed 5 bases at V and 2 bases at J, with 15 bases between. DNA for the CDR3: TGTGCCAGCAGCCTAGCGCCAGGGCCTAACACTGAAGCTTTCTTT. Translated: CASSLAPGPNTEAFF.

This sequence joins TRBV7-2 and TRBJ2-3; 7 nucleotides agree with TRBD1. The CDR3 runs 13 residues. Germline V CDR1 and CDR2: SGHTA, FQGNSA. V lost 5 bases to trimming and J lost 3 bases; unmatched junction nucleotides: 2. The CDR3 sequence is CASSRQGTDTQYF. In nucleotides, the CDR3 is TGTGCCAGCAGCCGACAGGGAACAGATACGCAGTATTTT.

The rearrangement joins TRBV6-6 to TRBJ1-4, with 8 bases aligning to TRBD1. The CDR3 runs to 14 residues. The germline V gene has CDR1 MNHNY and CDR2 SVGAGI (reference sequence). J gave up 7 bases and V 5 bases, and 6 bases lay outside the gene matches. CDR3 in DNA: TGTGCCAGCAGTACCACGGACAGGGTTGAAAAACTGTTTTTT. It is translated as CASSTTDRVEKLFF.

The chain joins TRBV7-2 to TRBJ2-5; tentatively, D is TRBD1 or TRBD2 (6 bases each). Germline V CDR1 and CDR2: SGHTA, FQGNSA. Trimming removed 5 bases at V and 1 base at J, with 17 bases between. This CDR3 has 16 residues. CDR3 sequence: CASSGGLRLPQETQYF. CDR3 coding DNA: TGTGCCAGCAGCGGGGGGCTGAGACTCCCCCAAGAGACCCAGTACTTC. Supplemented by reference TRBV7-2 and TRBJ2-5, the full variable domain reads GAGVSQSPSNKVTEKGKDVELRCDPISGHTALYWYRQSLGQGLEFLIYFQGNSAPDKSGLPSDRFSAERTGGSVSTLTIQRTQQEDSAVYLCASSGGLRLPQETQYFGPGTRLLVL.

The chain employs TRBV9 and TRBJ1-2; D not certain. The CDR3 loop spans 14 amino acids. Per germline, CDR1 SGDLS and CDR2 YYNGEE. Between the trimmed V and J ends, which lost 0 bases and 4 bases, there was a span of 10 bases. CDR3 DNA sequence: TGTGCCAGCAGCGTAGGTAGGGTTGGCTATGGCTACACCTTC. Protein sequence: CASSVGRVGYGYTF.

For the CDR3, the DNA is TGTGCCAGCAGCTTAACCAGGGGTGGCTACACCTTC. This translates into CASSLTRGGYTF. The V call is TRBV7-2, the J call TRBJ1-2, with TRBD1 as a possible D gene (6 bases). CDR3 length: 12 amino acids. V was pared by 2 bases and J by 7 bases, with 8 bases between. Per the germline V gene, CDR1 is SGHTA and CDR2 is FQGNSA.

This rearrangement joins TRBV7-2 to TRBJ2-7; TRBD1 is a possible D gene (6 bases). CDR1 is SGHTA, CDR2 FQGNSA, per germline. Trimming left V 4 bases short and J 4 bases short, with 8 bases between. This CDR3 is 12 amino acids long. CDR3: CASSSQGYEQYF. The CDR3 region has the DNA TGTGCCAGCAGCTCTCAGGGGTACGAGCAGTACTTC. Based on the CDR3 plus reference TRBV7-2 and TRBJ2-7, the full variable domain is GAGVSQSPSNKVTEKGKDVELRCDPISGHTALYWYRQSLGQGLEFLIYFQGNSAPDKSGLPSDRFSAERTGGSVSTLTIQRTQQEDSAVYLCASSSQGYEQYFGPGTRLTVT.

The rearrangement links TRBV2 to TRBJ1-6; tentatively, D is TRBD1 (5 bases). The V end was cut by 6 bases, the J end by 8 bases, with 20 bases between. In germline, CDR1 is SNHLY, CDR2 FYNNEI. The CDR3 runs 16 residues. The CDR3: CASSLGVLAGDSPLHF. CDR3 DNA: TGTGCCAGCAGCTTAGGGGTACTCGCGGGGGATTCACCCCTCCACTTT.

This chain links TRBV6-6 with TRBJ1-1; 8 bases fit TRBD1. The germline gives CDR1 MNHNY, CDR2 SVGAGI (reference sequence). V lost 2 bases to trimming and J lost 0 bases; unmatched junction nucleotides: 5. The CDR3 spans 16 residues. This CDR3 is CASSYPPGQVNTEAFF. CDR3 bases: TGTGCCAGCAGTTACCCCCCGGGACAGGTGAACACTGAAGCTTTCTTT.

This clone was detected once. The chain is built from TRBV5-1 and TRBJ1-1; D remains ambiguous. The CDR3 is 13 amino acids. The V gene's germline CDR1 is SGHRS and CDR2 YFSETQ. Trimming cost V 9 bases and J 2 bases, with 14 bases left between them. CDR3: CATSTGFNTEAFF. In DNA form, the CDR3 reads TGCGCCACTTCGACCGGGTTTAACACTGAAGCTTTCTTT.

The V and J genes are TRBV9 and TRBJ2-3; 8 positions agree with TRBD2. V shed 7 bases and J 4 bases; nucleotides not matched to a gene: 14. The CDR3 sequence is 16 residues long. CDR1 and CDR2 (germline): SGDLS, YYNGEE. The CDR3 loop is CASSGASGGVADTQYF. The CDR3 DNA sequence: TGTGCCAGCTCGGGAGCAAGCGGGGGCGTCGCAGATACGCAGTATTTT.

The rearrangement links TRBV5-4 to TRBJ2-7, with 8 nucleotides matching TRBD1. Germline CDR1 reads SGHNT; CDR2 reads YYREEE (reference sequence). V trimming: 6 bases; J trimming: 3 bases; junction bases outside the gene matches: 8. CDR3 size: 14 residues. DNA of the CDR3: TGTGCCAGCATCAGCCAGGGGGCGCGCTACGAGCAGTACTTC. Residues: CASISQGARYEQYF.

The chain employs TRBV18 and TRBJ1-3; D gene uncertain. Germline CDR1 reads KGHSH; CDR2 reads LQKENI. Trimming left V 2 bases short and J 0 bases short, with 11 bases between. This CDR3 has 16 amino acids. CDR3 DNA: TGTGCCAGCTCACCATACGACGGAAGCTCTGGAAACACCATATATTTT. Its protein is CASSPYDGSSGNTIYF.

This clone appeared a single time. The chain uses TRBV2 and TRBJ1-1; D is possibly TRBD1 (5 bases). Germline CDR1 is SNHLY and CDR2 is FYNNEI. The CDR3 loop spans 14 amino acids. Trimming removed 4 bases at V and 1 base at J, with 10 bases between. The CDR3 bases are TGTGCCAGCAGTGTGGGGGATAGGAACACTGAAGCTTTCTTT. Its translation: CASSVGDRNTEAFF.

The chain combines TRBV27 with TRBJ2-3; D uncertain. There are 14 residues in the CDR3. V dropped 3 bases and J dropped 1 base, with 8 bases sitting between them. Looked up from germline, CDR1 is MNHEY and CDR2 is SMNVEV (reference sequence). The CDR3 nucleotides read TGTGCCAGCAGTTTCTCATGGGGCACAGATACGCAGTATTTT. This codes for CASSFSWGTDTQYF.

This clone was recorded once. The CDR3 here is CATSSRLVGQPQHF. As DNA, the CDR3 is TGTGCCACCAGCAGTAGGTTGGTGGGACAGCCCCAGCATTTT. This chain uses TRBV15 with TRBJ1-5; D gene unclear. Trimming stripped 3 bases from V and 7 bases from J, with 13 bases between. This CDR3 spans 14 amino acids. The germline CDR1 and CDR2 sequences are LNHNV and YYDKDF (reference sequence).

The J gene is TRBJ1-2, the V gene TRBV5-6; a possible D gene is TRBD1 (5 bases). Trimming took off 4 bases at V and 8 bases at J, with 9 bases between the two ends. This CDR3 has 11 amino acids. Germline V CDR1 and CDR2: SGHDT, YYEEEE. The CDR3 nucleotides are TGTGCCAGCAGCGTAGGGGCCGGCTACACCTTC. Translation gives CASSVGAGYTF.

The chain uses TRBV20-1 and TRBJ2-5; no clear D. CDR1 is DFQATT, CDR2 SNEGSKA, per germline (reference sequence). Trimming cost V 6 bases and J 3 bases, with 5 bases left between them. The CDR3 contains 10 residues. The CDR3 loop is CSAVKETQYF. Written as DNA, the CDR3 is TGCAGTGCCGTCAAAGAGACCCAGTACTTC.

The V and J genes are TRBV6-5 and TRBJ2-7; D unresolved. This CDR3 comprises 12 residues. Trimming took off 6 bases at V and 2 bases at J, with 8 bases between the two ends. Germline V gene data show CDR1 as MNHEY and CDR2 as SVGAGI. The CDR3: CASRSGTYEQYF. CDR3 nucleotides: TGTGCCAGCAGGTCGGGCACCTACGAGCAGTACTTC.

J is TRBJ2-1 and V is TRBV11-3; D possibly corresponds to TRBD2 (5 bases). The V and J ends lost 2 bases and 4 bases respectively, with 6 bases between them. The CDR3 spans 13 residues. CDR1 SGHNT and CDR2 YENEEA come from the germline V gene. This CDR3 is CASSLSGYNEQFF. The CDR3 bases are TGTGCCAGCAGCTTATCGGGATACAATGAGCAGTTCTTC. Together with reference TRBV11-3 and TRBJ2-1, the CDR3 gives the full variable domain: EAGVVQSPRYKIIEKKQPVAFWCNPISGHNTLYWYLQNLGQGPELLIRYENEEAVDDSQLPKDRFSAERLKGVDSTLKIQPAELGDSAVYLCASSLSGYNEQFFGPGTRLTVL.

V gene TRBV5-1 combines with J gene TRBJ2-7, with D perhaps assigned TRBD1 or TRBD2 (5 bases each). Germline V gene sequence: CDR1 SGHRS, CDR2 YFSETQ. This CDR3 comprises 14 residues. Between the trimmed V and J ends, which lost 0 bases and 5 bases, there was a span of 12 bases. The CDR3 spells CASSLVGSRDEQYF. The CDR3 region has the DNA TGCGCCAGCAGCTTGGTGGGGAGCAGGGACGAGCAGTACTTC. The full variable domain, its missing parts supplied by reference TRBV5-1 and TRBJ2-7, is KAGVTQTPRYLIKTRGQQVTLSCSPISGHRSVSWYQQTPGQGLQFLFEYFSETQRNKGNFPGRFSGRQFSNSRSEMNVSTLELGDSALYLCASSLVGSRDEQYFGPGTRLTVT.

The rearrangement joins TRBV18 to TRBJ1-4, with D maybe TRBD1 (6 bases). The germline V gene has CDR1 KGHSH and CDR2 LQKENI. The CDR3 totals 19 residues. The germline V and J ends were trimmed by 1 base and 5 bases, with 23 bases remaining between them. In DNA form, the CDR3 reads TGTGCCAGCTCACCACAGACCGGGGGCCTCGGGGTTCGGAATGAAAAACTGTTTTTT. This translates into CASSPQTGGLGVRNEKLFF. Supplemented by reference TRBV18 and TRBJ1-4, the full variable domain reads NAGVMQNPRHLVRRRGQEARLRCSPMKGHSHVYWYRQLPEEGLKFMVYLQKENIIDESGMPKERFSAEFPKEGPSILRIQQVVRGDSAAYFCASSPQTGGLGVRNEKLFFGSGTQLSVL.

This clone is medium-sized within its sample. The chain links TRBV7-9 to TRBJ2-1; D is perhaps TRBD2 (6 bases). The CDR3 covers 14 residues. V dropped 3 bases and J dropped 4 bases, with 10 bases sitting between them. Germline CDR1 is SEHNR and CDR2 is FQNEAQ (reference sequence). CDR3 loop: CASSFSGHYNEQFF. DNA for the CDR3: TGTGCCAGCAGCTTCAGCGGGCATTACAATGAGCAGTTCTTC.

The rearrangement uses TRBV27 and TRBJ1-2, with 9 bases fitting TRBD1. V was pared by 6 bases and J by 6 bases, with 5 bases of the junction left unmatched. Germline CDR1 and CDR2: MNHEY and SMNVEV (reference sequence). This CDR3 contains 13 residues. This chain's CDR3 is CASSPGQGNGYTF. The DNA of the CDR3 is TGTGCCAGCAGCCCTGGACAGGGGAATGGCTACACCTTC.

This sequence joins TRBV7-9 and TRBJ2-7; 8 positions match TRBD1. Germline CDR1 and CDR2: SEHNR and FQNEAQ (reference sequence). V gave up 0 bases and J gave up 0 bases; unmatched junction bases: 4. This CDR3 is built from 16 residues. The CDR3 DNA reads TGTGCCAGCAGCTTAGCGATCGGGACAGGCTCCTACGAGCAGTACTTC. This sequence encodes CASSLAIGTGSYEQYF.

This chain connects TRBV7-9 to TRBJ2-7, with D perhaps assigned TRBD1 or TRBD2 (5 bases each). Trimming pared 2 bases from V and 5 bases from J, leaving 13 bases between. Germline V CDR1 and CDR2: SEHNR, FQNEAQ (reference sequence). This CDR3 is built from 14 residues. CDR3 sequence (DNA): TGTGCCAGCAGCTTAATGCAGGGAGTAGACGAGCAGTACTTC. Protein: CASSLMQGVDEQYF. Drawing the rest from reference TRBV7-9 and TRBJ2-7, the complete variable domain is DTGVSQNPRHKITKRGQNVTFRCDPISEHNRLYWYRQTLGQGPEFLTYFQNEAQLEKSRLLSDRFSAERPKGSFSTLEIQRTEQGDSAMYLCASSLMQGVDEQYFGPGTRLTVT.

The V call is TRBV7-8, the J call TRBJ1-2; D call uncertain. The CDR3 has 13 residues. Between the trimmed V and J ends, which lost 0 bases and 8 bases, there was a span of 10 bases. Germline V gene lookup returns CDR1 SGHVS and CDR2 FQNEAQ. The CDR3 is CASSLAAGKGYTF. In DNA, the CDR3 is TGTGCCAGCAGCTTAGCGGCCGGAAAAGGCTACACCTTC.